This T cell receptor beta chain was recovered during a study of T-cell memory formation after mild COVID-19. Study-wide context: For the most part, TCR clusters were specific to one donor. General study results and limits: Within pre-infection memory, some responding clones were found, suggesting cross-reactive memory joined. Clones that contracted clustered mainly in CM and EM if CD4+ and in EMRA if CD8+.

Per germline, CDR1 LNHDA and CDR2 SQIVND (reference sequence). Trimming removed 5 bases from V and 6 bases from J, with 13 bases in between. This CDR3 is built from 13 residues. TCRdb re-called the 5' RACE reads with MiXCR, one entry per CDR3 protein. The table lists approximately 60,000 distinct CDR3 sequences, roughly 10% of them singletons, with around 1.2% in the top ten. This clonotype appeared a few times. No antigen is known for it. This chain joins TRBV19 and TRBJ2-5; perhaps TRBD1 as D (5 bases). The receptor's source is a man between 18 and 29 years old who had mild COVID-19 (a few samples of this study predate the infection). Cell type and time point are not known. Specimen: PBMCs or a T cell subset sorted from them (not recorded which). Here the CDR3 reads CASSSSGLKTQYF. The CDR3 DNA follows: TGTGCCAGTAGTTCCTCAGGGTTGAAGACCCAGTACTTC.